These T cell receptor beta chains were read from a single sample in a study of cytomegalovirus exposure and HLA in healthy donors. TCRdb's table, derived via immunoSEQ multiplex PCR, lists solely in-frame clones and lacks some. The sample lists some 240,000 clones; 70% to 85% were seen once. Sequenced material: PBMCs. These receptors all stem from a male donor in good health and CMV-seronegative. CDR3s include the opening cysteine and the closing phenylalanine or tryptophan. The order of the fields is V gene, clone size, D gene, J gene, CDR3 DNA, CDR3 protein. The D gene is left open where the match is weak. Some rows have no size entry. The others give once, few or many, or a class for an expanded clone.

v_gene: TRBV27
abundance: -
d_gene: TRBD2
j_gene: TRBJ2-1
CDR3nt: TGTGCCAGCAGTTTACGGGTCCTAGCGGGAGGCTACAATGAGCAGTTCTTC
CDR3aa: CASSLRVLAGGYNEQFF

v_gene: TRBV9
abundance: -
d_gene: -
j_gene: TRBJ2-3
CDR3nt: TGTGCCAGCAGCGTAGGAGCTAACTACGGGACAGATACGCAGTATTTT
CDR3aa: CASSVGANYGTDTQYF

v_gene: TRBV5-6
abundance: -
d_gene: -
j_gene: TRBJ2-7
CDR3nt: TGTGCCAGCAGCTCCACAGGCTACTACGAGCAGTACTTC
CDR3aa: CASSSTGYYEQYF

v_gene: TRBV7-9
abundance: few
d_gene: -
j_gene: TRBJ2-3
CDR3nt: TGTGCCAGCAGCCGAAACCGACAGGACACAGATACGCAGTATTTT
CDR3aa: CASSRNRQDTDTQYF

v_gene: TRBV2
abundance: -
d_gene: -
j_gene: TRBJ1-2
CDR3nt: TGTGCCAGCAGAGGGGACACCCCCCGTTTTGGCTACACCTTC
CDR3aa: CASRGDTPRFGYTF

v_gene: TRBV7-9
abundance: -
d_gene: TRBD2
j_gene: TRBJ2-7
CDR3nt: TGTTCCAGCACCCAAAGGGTAGGCGGGAGTCGCGACGAGCAGTACTTC
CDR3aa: CSSTQRVGGSRDEQYF

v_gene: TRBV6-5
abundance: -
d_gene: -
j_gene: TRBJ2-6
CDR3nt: TGTGCCAGCAGCCTTAGTTACTCTGGGGCCAACGTCCTGACTTTC
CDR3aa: CASSLSYSGANVLTF

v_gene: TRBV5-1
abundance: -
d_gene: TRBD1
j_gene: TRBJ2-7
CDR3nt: TGCGCCAGCAGCCTCTCGACAGGGGCCTACGAGCAGTACTTC
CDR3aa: CASSLSTGAYEQYF

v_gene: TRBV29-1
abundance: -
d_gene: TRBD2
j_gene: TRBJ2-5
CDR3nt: TGCAGCGCCGGTTTAGGGACTAGCGCCCAAGAGACCCAGTACTTC
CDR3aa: CSAGLGTSAQETQYF

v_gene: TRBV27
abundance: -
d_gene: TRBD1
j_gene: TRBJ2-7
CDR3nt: TGTGCCAGCAGTGCCGGACAGGGGGCTCTCTACGAGCAGTACTTC
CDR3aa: CASSAGQGALYEQYF

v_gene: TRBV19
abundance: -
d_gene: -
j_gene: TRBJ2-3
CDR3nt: TGTGCCAGTAGAGCGTCAAGGCAAGCAGATACGCAGTATTTT
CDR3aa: CASRASRQADTQYF

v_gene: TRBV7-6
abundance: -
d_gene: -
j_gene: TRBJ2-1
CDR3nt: TGTGCCAGCAGCTCGTCCGGGGGGCCTTACAATGAGCAGTTCTTC
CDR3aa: CASSSSGGPYNEQFF

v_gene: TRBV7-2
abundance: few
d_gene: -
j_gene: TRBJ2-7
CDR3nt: TGTGCCAGCAGTCAAGACAGGAGGAGCTCCTACGAGCAGTACTTC
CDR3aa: CASSQDRRSSYEQYF

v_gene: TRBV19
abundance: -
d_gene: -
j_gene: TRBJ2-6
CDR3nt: TGTGCCAGTAGTACCAGGGGTCCTGGGGCCAACGTCCTGACTTTC
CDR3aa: CASSTRGPGANVLTF

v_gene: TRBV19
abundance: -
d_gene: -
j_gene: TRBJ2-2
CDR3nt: TGTGCCAGTATTGAACAGGGGAGGAGGACCGGGGAGCTGTTTTTT
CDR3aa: CASIEQGRRTGELFF

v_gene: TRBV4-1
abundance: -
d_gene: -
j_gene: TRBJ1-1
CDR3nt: TGCGCCAGCAGCCAAGAGAGGGAGACCAAAAACACTGAAGCTTTCTTT
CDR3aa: CASSQERETKNTEAFF